The 4 T cell receptor beta chains presented below share a single source sample, sequenced in a study of blood T cell repertoires in COVID-19. Sequencing was performed with immunoSEQ multiplex PCR; in TCRdb, only in-frame clones are kept and a portion is missing. The data hold roughly 200,000 clones, with about nine tenths observed a single time. Material: PBMCs or T cells enriched from blood (not recorded which). Receptor source: a woman aged 25 to 39 with acute COVID-19.

This chain links TRBV9 with TRBJ1-1; 10 nucleotides line up with TRBD1. CDR1 SGDLS and CDR2 YYNGEE come from the germline V gene. The V gene end was trimmed by 3 bases and the J gene end by 4 bases; junction bases not matched to a gene: 6. CDR3 length: 15 residues. The DNA of the CDR3 is TGTGCCAGCAGCGGGGGACAGGGGATGGTCACTGAAGCTTTCTTT. This translates into CASSGGQGMVTEAFF.

This clone was counted a few times. The chain links TRBV24-1 to TRBJ2-3, with D perhaps matching TRBD2 (6 bases). Germline V gene data show CDR1 as KGHDR and CDR2 as SFDVKD. Trimming pared 2 bases from V and 6 bases from J, leaving 11 bases between. The CDR3 runs 14 residues. CDR3 loop: CATSDWGTRDTQYF. The CDR3 coding sequence is TGTGCCACCAGTGATTGGGGGACTCGCGATACGCAGTATTTT.

The chain has TRBV7-2 and TRBJ1-1, with a tentative D call TRBD1 (5 bases). V dropped 1 base and J dropped 4 bases, with 10 bases sitting between them. CDR1 is SGHTA, CDR2 FQGNSA, per germline. This CDR3 is built from 14 residues. In DNA, the CDR3 is TGTGCCAGCAGCTTAGGCAGGGCAGGCACTGAAGCTTTCTTT. It encodes CASSLGRAGTEAFF.

J is TRBJ1-2 and V is TRBV2; 9 positions match TRBD1. There are 11 residues in the CDR3. In germline, CDR1 is SNHLY, CDR2 FYNNEI. V shed 9 bases and J 8 bases; nucleotides not matched to a gene: 4. For the CDR3, the DNA is TGTGCCAGACAGGGGGCTCGAGGCTACACCTTC. It is translated as CARQGARGYTF.